A single TCR beta chain is shown here with its context. Sample time point: after neoadjuvant nivolumab, at surgical resection. This table comes from immunoSEQ multiplex PCR, and its TCRdb copy is limited to in-frame clones, with some not included. Seen here are 68,000 or so clones, roughly 85% observed once, and the top ten hold more than 3%. The CDR3 sequence is 14 residues long. Germline V gives CDR1 MNHEY, CDR2 SMNVEV (reference sequence). Trimming took off 0 bases at V and 6 bases at J, with 9 bases between the two ends. The data stem from a study of neoadjuvant anti-PD-1 for oral cavity cancer. V is TRBV27 and J is TRBJ2-1; D unclear. The TCR was taken from a person aged 35-80 years with oral cavity squamous cell carcinoma. Specimen: PBMCs, collected after nivolumab (anti-PD-1) treatment. Here the CDR3 DNA reads TGTGCCAGCAGTTTATCGCGAAGGGCCAATGAGCAGTTCTTC. Protein product: CASSLSRRANEQFF.